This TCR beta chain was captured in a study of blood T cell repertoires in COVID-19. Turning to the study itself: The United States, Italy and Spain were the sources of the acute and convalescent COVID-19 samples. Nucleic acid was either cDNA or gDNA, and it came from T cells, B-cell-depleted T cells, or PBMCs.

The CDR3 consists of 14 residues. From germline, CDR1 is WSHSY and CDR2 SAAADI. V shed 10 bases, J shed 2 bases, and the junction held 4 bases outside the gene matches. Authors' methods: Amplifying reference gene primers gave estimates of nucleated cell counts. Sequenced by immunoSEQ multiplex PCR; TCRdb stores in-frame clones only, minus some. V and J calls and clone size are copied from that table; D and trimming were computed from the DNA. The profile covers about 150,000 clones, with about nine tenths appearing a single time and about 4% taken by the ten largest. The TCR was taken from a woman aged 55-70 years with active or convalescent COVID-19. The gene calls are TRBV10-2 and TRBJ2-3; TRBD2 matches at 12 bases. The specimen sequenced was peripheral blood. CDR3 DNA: TGCGCCACGGGACTAGCGGGCGTCACAGATACGCAGTATTTT. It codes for CATGLAGVTDTQYF.